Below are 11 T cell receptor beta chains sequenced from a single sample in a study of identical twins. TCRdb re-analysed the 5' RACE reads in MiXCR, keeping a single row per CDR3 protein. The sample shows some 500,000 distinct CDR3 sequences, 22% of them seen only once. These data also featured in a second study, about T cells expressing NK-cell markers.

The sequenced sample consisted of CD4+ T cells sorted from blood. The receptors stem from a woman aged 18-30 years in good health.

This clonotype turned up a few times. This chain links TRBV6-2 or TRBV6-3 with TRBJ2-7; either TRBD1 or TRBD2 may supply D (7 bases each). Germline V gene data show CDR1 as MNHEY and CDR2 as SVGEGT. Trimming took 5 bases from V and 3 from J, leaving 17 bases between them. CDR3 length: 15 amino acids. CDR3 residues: CASSRLRGGDYEQYF. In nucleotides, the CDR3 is TGTGCCAGCAGTAGACTCAGGGGGGGAGACTACGAGCAGTACTTC.

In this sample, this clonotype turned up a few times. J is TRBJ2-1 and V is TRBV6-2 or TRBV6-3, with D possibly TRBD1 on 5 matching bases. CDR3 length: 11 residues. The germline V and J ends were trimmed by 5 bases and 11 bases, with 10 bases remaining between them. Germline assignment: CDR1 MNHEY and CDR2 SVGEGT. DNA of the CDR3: TGTGCCAGCAGTCCAGGGTTGCAGCAGTTCTTC. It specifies CASSPGLQQFF.

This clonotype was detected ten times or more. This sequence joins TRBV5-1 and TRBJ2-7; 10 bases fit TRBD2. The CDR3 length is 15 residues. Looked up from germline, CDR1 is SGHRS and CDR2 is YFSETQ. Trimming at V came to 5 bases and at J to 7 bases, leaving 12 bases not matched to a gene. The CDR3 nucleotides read TGCGCCAGCAGTCCCCTAGCGGGGGACCTAATGGAGCAGTACTTC. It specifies CASSPLAGDLMEQYF.

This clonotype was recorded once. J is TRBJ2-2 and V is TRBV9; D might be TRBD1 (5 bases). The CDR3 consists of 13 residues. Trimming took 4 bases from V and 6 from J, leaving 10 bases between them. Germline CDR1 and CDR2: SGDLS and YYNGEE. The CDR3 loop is CASSPSGPGELFF. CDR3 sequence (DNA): TGTGCCAGCAGCCCCTCAGGGCCCGGGGAGCTGTTTTTT.

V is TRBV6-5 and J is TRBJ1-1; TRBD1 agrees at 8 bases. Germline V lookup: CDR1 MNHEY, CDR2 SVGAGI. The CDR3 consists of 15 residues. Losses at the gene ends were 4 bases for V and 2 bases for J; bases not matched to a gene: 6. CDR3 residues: CASSSRTGLNTEAFF. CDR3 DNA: TGTGCCAGCAGTTCGCGGACAGGGCTAAACACTGAAGCTTTCTTT.

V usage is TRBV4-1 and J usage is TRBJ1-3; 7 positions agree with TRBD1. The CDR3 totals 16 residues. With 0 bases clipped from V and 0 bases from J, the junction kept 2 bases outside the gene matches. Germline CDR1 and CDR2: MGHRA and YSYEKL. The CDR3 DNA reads TGCGCCAGCAGCCAAGAGGGGACAGTCTCTGGAAACACCATATATTTT. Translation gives CASSQEGTVSGNTIYF.

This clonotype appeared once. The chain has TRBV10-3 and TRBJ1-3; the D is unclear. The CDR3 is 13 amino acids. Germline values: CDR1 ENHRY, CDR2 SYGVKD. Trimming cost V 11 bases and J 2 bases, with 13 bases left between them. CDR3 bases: TGTGCCCTCGCGGGAAACGCTGGAAACACCATATATTTT. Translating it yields CALAGNAGNTIYF.

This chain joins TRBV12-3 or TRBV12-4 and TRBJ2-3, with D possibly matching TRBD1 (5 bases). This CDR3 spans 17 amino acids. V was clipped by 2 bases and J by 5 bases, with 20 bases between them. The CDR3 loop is CASSLLAAGLVKDTQYF. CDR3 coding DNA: TGTGCCAGCAGTTTATTGGCGGCAGGGTTGGTTAAAGATACGCAGTATTTT.

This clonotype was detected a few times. The CDR3 sequence is CASSETGFSQETQYF. CDR3 sequence (DNA): TGTGCCAGCAGTGAAACGGGGTTTTCCCAAGAGACCCAGTACTTC. The J gene is TRBJ2-5, the V gene TRBV2; a weak D match, TRBD2 (5 bases). The germline CDR1 and CDR2 sequences are SNHLY and FYNNEI. This CDR3 contains 15 residues. V lost 2 bases and J lost 1, with 11 bases in between.

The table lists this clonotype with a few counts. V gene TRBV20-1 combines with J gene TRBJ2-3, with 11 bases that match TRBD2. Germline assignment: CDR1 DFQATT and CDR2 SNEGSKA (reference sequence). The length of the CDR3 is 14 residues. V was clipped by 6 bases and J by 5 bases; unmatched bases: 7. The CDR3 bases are TGCAGTGCAAAACTAGCGGGAGTCGTAGATACGCAGTATTTT. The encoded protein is CSAKLAGVVDTQYF.

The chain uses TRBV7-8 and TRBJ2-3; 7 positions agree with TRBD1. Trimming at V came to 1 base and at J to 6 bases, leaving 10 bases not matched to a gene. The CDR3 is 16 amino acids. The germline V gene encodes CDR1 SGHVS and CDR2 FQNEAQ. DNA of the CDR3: TGTGCCAGCAGCTTAGAAGGGGGCCTAGTGCGGGATACGCAGTATTTT. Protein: CASSLEGGLVRDTQYF.